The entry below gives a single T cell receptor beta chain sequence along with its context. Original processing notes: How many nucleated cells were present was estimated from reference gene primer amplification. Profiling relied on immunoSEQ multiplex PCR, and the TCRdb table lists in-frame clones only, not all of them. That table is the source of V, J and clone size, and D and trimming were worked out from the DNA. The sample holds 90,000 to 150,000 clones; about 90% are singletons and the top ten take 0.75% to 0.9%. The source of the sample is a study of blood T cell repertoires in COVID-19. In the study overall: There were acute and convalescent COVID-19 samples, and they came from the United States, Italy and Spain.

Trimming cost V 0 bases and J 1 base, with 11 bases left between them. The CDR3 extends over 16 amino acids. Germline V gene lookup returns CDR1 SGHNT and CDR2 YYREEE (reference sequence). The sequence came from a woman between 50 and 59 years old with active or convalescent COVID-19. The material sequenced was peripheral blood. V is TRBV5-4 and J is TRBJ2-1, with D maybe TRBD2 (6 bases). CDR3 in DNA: TGTGCCAGCAGCTTGGAGTTAGCGGAGTCCTACAATGAGCAGTTCTTC. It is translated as CASSLELAESYNEQFF.